Following are 26 T cell receptor beta chains from one sample sequenced in a study of T cell responses to AZD1222 COVID-19 vaccine. Some clones are missing from TCRdb's copy, which holds only in-frame ones; the method was immunoSEQ multiplex PCR. The profile shows about 120,000 clones, 91% of them singletons. The sequences come from peripheral blood, collected on day 0 of AZD1222 vaccination. The receptors originated from an adult in good health.

V and J are TRBV28 and TRBJ1-1; TRBD1 agrees at 9 bases. Germline V gene lookup returns CDR1 MDHEN and CDR2 SYDVKM. CDR3 length equals 15 residues. With V trimmed by 4 bases and J by 11 bases, 14 bases remained unmatched. The CDR3 DNA is TGTGCCAGCAGTTCCCCGGGACAGGGCACATCGTCGGCTTTCTTT. Protein sequence: CASSSPGQGTSSAFF.

The chain has TRBV19 and TRBJ2-6, with TRBD1 matching over 8 bases. V shed 4 bases and J 4 bases; nucleotides not matched to a gene: 6. The CDR3 is made up of 16 amino acids. Looked up from germline, CDR1 is LNHDA and CDR2 is SQIVND (reference sequence). In nucleotides, the CDR3 is TGTGCCAGTAGTAGGACAGGGATAACAGGGGCCAACGTCCTGACTTTC. The encoded protein is CASSRTGITGANVLTF.

This chain connects TRBV9 to TRBJ2-2, with D unresolved. The V gene lost 0 bases and the J gene lost 0 bases, with 9 bases spanning the gap. The CDR3 loop spans 16 amino acids. Per the germline V gene, CDR1 is SGDLS and CDR2 is YYNGEE. The CDR3 DNA reads TGTGCCAGCAGCGTAGAAGCACGTCCGAACACCGGGGAGCTGTTTTTT. Encoded protein: CASSVEARPNTGELFF.

V and J are TRBV4-2 and TRBJ1-1; tentative D call: TRBD1 (5 bases). V was shortened by 0 bases and J by 5 bases, with 7 bases between the two germline ends. Germline CDR1 is LGHNA and CDR2 is YNFKEQ. CDR3 size: 13 residues. The CDR3 spells CASSQDWGTEAFF. DNA of the CDR3: TGTGCCAGCAGCCAAGACTGGGGGACTGAAGCTTTCTTT.

This chain uses TRBV12-3 or TRBV12-4 with TRBJ1-1, with TRBD1 matching 7 bases. The CDR3 contains 13 residues. The trim removed 5 bases at V and 1 base at J, leaving 1 base unmatched. CDR3: CASSRTGNTEAFF. Written as DNA, the CDR3 is TGTGCCAGCAGTAGGACAGGGAACACTGAAGCTTTCTTT.

The chain links TRBV7-9 to TRBJ1-2, with 8 bases matching TRBD1. Germline V lookup: CDR1 SEHNR, CDR2 FQNEAQ (reference sequence). The CDR3 loop spans 13 amino acids. V gave up 0 bases and J gave up 6 bases; unmatched junction bases: 0. The CDR3 is CASSLAQGDGYTF. CDR3 in DNA: TGTGCCAGCAGCTTAGCACAGGGGGATGGCTACACCTTC. The full variable domain, its missing parts supplied by reference TRBV7-9 and TRBJ1-2, is DTGVSQNPRHKITKRGQNVTFRCDPISEHNRLYWYRQTLGQGPEFLTYFQNEAQLEKSRLLSDRFSAERPKGSFSTLEIQRTEQGDSAMYLCASSLAQGDGYTFGSGTRLTVV.

The V call is TRBV7-9, the J call TRBJ2-7; D is ambiguous. CDR1 is SEHNR and CDR2 is FQNEAQ in the germline V gene (reference sequence). The CDR3 runs to 11 residues. The germline V and J ends were trimmed by 5 bases and 2 bases, with 4 bases remaining between them. The CDR3 sequence: CASSTTYEQYF. CDR3 DNA sequence: TGTGCCAGCAGCACTACCTACGAGCAGTACTTC.

The V and J genes are TRBV12-3 or TRBV12-4 and TRBJ1-2; perhaps TRBD1 as D (6 bases). This CDR3 region has 11 residues. The V end lost 4 bases, the J end lost 7 bases, and 7 bases lay between the germline ends. The CDR3: CASSSRGGYTF. The DNA for the CDR3 is TGTGCCAGCAGTTCCAGGGGTGGCTACACCTTC.

V and J are TRBV28 and TRBJ2-7; D possibly uses TRBD1 or TRBD2 (5 bases each). Trimming pared 5 bases from V and 7 bases from J, leaving 18 bases between. Germline loops: CDR1 MDHEN, CDR2 SYDVKM. The CDR3 loop spans 14 amino acids. CDR3 amino acids: CASSVSGPTREQYF. CDR3 nucleotide sequence: TGTGCCAGCAGTGTTTCGGGGCCGACCCGGGAGCAGTACTTC.

The rearrangement uses TRBV5-6 and TRBJ1-1; perhaps TRBD1 as D (5 bases). This CDR3 contains 13 residues. Per germline, CDR1 SGHDT and CDR2 YYEEEE. V was pared by 1 base and J by 9 bases, with 13 bases between. CDR3 protein: CASSLRGGVQAFF. CDR3 nucleotides: TGTGCCAGCAGCTTGAGAGGAGGGGTCCAAGCTTTCTTT.

This clone was seen a single time. This rearrangement joins TRBV6-5 to TRBJ1-1; TRBD1 aligns across 7 bases. Per germline, CDR1 MNHEY and CDR2 SVGAGI. There are 14 residues in the CDR3. V was pared by 2 bases and J by 6 bases, with 6 bases of the junction left unmatched. The CDR3 bases are TGTGCCAGCAGTTACGACAGGGTGATCGCTGAAGCTTTCTTT. The encoded protein is CASSYDRVIAEAFF.

The J gene is TRBJ2-7, the V gene TRBV6-5; D is unresolved. The germline V gene has CDR1 MNHEY and CDR2 SVGAGI. This CDR3 has 12 amino acids. V dropped 5 bases and J dropped 0 bases, with 5 bases sitting between them. The CDR3 coding sequence is TGTGCCAGCAGTCCGAGCTCCTACGAGCAGTACTTC. This translates into CASSPSSYEQYF.

This clone was detected only a few times. CDR3 DNA: TGTGCCACCGCCCGGGGGGCCCCAGATACGCAGTATTTT. This encodes CATARGAPDTQYF. The rearrangement uses TRBV19 and TRBJ2-3, with D perhaps TRBD2 (7 bases). Between the trimmed V and J ends, which lost 10 bases and 4 bases, there was a span of 15 bases. This CDR3 comprises 13 residues. In germline, CDR1 is LNHDA, CDR2 SQIVND (reference sequence).

This chain uses TRBV20-1 with TRBJ2-3; D gene unclear. Between the trimmed V and J ends, which lost 5 bases and 6 bases, there was a span of 9 bases. Germline loops: CDR1 DFQATT, CDR2 SNEGSKA (reference sequence). This CDR3 is built from 11 residues. The CDR3 region has the DNA TGCAGTGCTGGCTCTTTTGATACGCAGTATTTT. This translates into CSAGSFDTQYF.

The chain recombines TRBV2 with TRBJ1-1, with D unclear. V lost 6 bases, J lost 1 base, and 12 bases lay in between. Germline-derived CDR1 and CDR2 are SNHLY and FYNNEI. The CDR3 contains 14 residues. The DNA of the CDR3 is TGTGCCAGCAGCGGACCTCGAAGGAACACTGAAGCTTTCTTT. Its translation: CASSGPRRNTEAFF.

The chain combines TRBV6-5 with TRBJ1-2; a possible D gene is TRBD1 (5 bases). CDR3 length: 14 residues. The V end lost 7 bases, the J end lost 3 bases, and 15 bases lay between the germline ends. Germline V lookup: CDR1 MNHEY, CDR2 SVGAGI. The DNA of the CDR3 is TGTGCCAGCACCCAGTCAGGGCTAGACTATGGCTACACCTTC. Translated, it gives CASTQSGLDYGYTF.

The chain has TRBV30 and TRBJ2-6; TRBD1 agrees at 7 bases. Per germline, CDR1 GTSNPN and CDR2 SVGIG (reference sequence). This CDR3 contains 13 residues. With 1 base clipped from V and 17 bases from J, the junction kept 11 bases outside the gene matches. CDR3 protein: CAWSGAGGLDLTF. The CDR3 coding sequence is TGTGCCTGGAGTGGGGCAGGGGGTCTGGACTTGACTTTC.

The rearrangement uses TRBV30 and TRBJ1-5; maybe TRBD1 (6 bases). The V end was cut by 3 bases, the J end by 7 bases, with 13 bases between. Germline-derived CDR1 and CDR2 are GTSNPN and SVGIG (reference sequence). This CDR3 comprises 13 residues. CDR3 nucleotide sequence: TGTGCCTGGAGCAGGGAAAGGGGGCAGCCCCAGCATTTT. This gives the protein CAWSRERGQPQHF.

J is TRBJ2-7 and V is TRBV28; D remains ambiguous. V was cut by 3 bases and J by 0 bases, with 0 bases left in between. The CDR3 spans 11 residues. Germline V gene sequence: CDR1 MDHEN, CDR2 SYDVKM. The CDR3 DNA reads as TGTGCCAGCAGTTTCTCCTACGAGCAGTACTTC. Protein product: CASSFSYEQYF. Using reference TRBV28 and TRBJ2-7 for the parts outside the CDR3, the full variable domain is DVKVTQSSRYLVKRTGEKVFLECVQDMDHENMFWYRQDPGLGLRLIYFSYDVKMKEKGDIPEGYSVSREKKERFSLILESASTNQTSMYLCASSFSYEQYFGPGTRLTVT.

The J gene is TRBJ2-2, the V gene TRBV19, with 11 bases lining up with TRBD2. The germline V gene has CDR1 LNHDA and CDR2 SQIVND (reference sequence). The CDR3 is 16 residues long. V gave up 4 bases and J gave up 3 bases; unmatched junction bases: 4. CDR3 bases: TGTGCCAGTAGTACCGGGACTAGCGGCTACACCGGGGAGCTGTTTTTT. As protein: CASSTGTSGYTGELFF.

The rearrangement joins TRBV28 to TRBJ2-1, with 8 bases aligning to TRBD1. The CDR3 runs 15 residues. The germline V gene encodes CDR1 MDHEN and CDR2 SYDVKM. Germline trimming cut 5 bases from V and 11 bases from J; bases unmatched to any gene: 14. The CDR3 nucleotides are TGTGCCAGCAGTCGTCGGACAGGGTTGGCGGGGAAGCAGTTCTTC. Its protein is CASSRRTGLAGKQFF. The full variable domain, its missing parts supplied by reference TRBV28 and TRBJ2-1, is DVKVTQSSRYLVKRTGEKVFLECVQDMDHENMFWYRQDPGLGLRLIYFSYDVKMKEKGDIPEGYSVSREKKERFSLILESASTNQTSMYLCASSRRTGLAGKQFFGPGTRLTVL.

The chain joins TRBV24-1 to TRBJ1-2; D is undetermined. Trimming stripped 3 bases from V and 8 bases from J, with 9 bases between. CDR3 length equals 12 residues. In germline, CDR1 is KGHDR, CDR2 SFDVKD. In nucleotides, the CDR3 is TGTGCCACCAGTGATCCGATGACCGGCTACACCTTC. Residues: CATSDPMTGYTF.

The V gene is TRBV9, the J gene TRBJ2-3; tentatively, D is TRBD2 (5 bases). The length of the CDR3 is 15 residues. In germline, CDR1 is SGDLS, CDR2 YYNGEE. V shed 4 bases and J shed 4 bases, with 16 bases lying between them. CDR3 sequence: CASSPAARAPDTQYF. For the CDR3, the DNA is TGTGCCAGCAGCCCCGCCGCGAGGGCCCCAGATACGCAGTATTTT.

The rearrangement uses TRBV19 and TRBJ1-5; D is perhaps TRBD1 (5 bases). This CDR3 has 15 amino acids. Germline V gene sequence: CDR1 LNHDA, CDR2 SQIVND (reference sequence). Trimming took off 5 bases at V and 7 bases at J, with 18 bases between the two ends. Here the CDR3 reads CASSPGGVPRQPQHF. CDR3 coding DNA: TGTGCCAGTAGTCCGGGGGGGGTCCCCCGGCAGCCCCAGCATTTT.

V and J are TRBV19 and TRBJ2-3; possibly TRBD2 for D (8 bases). This CDR3 has 15 amino acids. V lost 7 bases and J lost 3, with 17 bases in between. The germline gives CDR1 LNHDA, CDR2 SQIVND (reference sequence). The DNA for the CDR3 is TGTGCCAGTACCCCGGGAGGGGGCGTAACAGATACGCAGTATTTT. It translates to CASTPGGGVTDTQYF.

The CDR3 protein is CATGWKVEQYF. The CDR3 DNA reads as TGTGCCACAGGCTGGAAGGTGGAGCAGTACTTC. J is TRBJ2-7 and V is TRBV6-5; D call uncertain. CDR3 size: 11 residues. The V end was cut by 10 bases, the J end by 7 bases, with 14 bases between. CDR1 is MNHEY, CDR2 SVGAGI, per germline.